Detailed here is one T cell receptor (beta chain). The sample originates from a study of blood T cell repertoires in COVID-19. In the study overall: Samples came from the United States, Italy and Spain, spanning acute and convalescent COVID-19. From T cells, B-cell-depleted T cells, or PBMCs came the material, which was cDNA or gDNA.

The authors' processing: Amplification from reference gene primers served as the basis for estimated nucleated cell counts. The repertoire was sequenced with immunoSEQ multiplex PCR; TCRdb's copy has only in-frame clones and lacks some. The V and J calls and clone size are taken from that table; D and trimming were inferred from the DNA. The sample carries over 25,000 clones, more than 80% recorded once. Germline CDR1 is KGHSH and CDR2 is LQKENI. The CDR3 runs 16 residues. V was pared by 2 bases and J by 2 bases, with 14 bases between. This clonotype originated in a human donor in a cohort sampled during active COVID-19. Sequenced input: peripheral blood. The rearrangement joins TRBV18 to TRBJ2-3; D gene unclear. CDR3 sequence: CASSPVGQQITDTQYF. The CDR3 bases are TGTGCCAGCTCACCAGTTGGGCAGCAGATCACAGATACGCAGTATTTT. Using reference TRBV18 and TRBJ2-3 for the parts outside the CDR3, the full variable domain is NAGVMQNPRHLVRRRGQEARLRCSPMKGHSHVYWYRQLPEEGLKFMVYLQKENIIDESGMPKERFSAEFPKEGPSILRIQQVVRGDSAAYFCASSPVGQQITDTQYFGPGTRLTVL.